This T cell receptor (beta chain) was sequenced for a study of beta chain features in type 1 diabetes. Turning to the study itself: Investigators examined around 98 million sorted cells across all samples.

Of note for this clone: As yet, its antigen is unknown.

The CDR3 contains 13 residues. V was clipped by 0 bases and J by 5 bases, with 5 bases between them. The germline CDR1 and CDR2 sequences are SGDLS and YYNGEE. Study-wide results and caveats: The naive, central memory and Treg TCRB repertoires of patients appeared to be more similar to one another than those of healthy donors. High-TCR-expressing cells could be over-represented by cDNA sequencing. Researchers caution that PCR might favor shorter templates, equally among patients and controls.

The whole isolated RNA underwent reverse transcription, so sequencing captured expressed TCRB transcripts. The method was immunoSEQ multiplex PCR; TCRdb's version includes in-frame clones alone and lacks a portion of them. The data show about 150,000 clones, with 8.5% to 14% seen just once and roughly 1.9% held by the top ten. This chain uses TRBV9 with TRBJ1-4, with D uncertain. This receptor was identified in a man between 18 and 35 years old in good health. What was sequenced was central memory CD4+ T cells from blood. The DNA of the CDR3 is TGTGCCAGCAGCGTAGGCGGAAATGAAAAACTGTTTTTT. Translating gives CASSVGGNEKLFF.